This T cell receptor beta chain was observed in a study of cytomegalovirus exposure and HLA in healthy donors. The overall study: Of 398 genotyped donors, 65% to 85% clustered with self-reported Caucasian donors. Study outcomes and limitations: An analysis was carried out later, and it reportedly showed fewer N-insertions in an Asian-associated ancestry cluster than the roughly 700-donor mean.

The study ran its PCR with 60 Vbeta and 13 Jbeta primers. Sequencing was performed with immunoSEQ multiplex PCR; in TCRdb, only in-frame clones are kept and a portion is missing. The sample lists roughly 200,000 clones; around 80% were seen once. This clone was seen a handful of times. Its antigen is not identified. The junction had 12 bases not matched to a gene; V was cut back by 4 bases and J by 8 bases. This CDR3 region has 16 residues. The TCR comes from a woman aged 55 to 70 in good health and CMV-seropositive. Sequenced material: PBMCs. The J gene is TRBJ2-3, the V gene TRBV23-1, with 10 bases fitting TRBD2. TRBV23-1 is reported as an ORF; its role is uncertain. The CDR3 is CASSPRSGTSAGTQYF. For the CDR3, the DNA is TGCGCCAGCAGTCCAAGGTCAGGGACTAGCGCGGGTACGCAGTATTTT.